These T cell receptor beta chains were read from a single sample in a study of blood T cell repertoires in COVID-19. Generated by immunoSEQ multiplex PCR, the TCRdb table keeps only in-frame clones and is missing some. Counted here are about 340,000 clones, 80% to 90% occurring once; the ten biggest clones make up around 4.4%. The material sequenced was PBMCs or T cells enriched from blood (not recorded which). The receptors here all came from a middle-aged woman with acute COVID-19. Both conserved end residues are part of each CDR3. The order of the fields is V gene, clone size, D gene, J gene, CDR3 protein, CDR3 DNA. D genes are given only for firm matches. Size values are once, few and many counts, or a class for expanded clones, and some rows have none.

V gene: TRBV10-3
clone size: .
D gene: TRBD1
J gene: TRBJ2-2
CDR3 protein: CAISGDRGGAGELFF
CDR3 DNA: TGTGCCATCAGTGGGGACAGGGGGGGAGCCGGGGAGCTGTTTTTT

V gene: TRBV19
clone size: once
D gene: .
J gene: TRBJ1-1
CDR3 protein: CASSITWRSNTEAFF
CDR3 DNA: TGTGCCAGTAGTATTACTTGGCGGTCGAACACTGAAGCTTTCTTT

V gene: TRBV13
clone size: .
D gene: TRBD1
J gene: TRBJ2-2
CDR3 protein: CASSSRDRVNTGELFF
CDR3 DNA: TGTGCCAGCAGCTCCCGGGACAGGGTGAACACCGGGGAGCTGTTTTTT

V gene: TRBV4-2
clone size: .
D gene: .
J gene: TRBJ1-4
CDR3 protein: CASSQDLGGVGTNEKLFF
CDR3 DNA: TGTGCCAGCAGCCAAGATCTGGGGGGGGTGGGCACTAATGAAAAACTGTTTTTT

V gene: TRBV19
clone size: .
D gene: TRBD1
J gene: TRBJ1-2
CDR3 protein: CASSEDRGISDGYTF
CDR3 DNA: TGTGCCAGTAGTGAAGACAGGGGAATCTCGGATGGCTACACCTTC

V gene: TRBV14
clone size: .
D gene: TRBD2
J gene: TRBJ2-1
CDR3 protein: CASSQVGLAGVFEQFF
CDR3 DNA: TGTGCCAGCAGCCAAGTGGGACTAGCGGGAGTATTTGAGCAGTTCTTC

V gene: TRBV19
clone size: .
D gene: TRBD1
J gene: TRBJ2-7
CDR3 protein: CASSTRDRGRTYEQYF
CDR3 DNA: TGTGCCAGTAGTACCCGGGACAGGGGGCGCACCTACGAGCAGTACTTC

V gene: TRBV6-1
clone size: .
D gene: TRBD1
J gene: TRBJ1-3
CDR3 protein: CASSVSGTGRGNTIYF
CDR3 DNA: TGTGCCAGCAGTGTTTCCGGGACAGGGCGCGGAAACACCATATATTTT

V gene: TRBV25-1
clone size: .
D gene: .
J gene: TRBJ1-6
CDR3 protein: CASSQQSYNSPLHF
CDR3 DNA: TGTGCCAGCAGTCAACAGAGCTATAATTCACCCCTCCACTTT

V gene: TRBV5-4
clone size: .
D gene: .
J gene: TRBJ1-1
CDR3 protein: CASSFIEGSTEAFF
CDR3 DNA: TGTGCCAGCAGCTTCATTGAGGGATCCACTGAAGCTTTCTTT

V gene: TRBV7-3
clone size: .
D gene: .
J gene: TRBJ2-1
CDR3 protein: CASSLTQSYNEQFF
CDR3 DNA: TGTGCCAGCAGCTTAACACAGTCCTACAATGAGCAGTTCTTC

V gene: TRBV21-1
clone size: .
D gene: .
J gene: TRBJ2-5
CDR3 protein: CASSKTGGETQYF
CDR3 DNA: TGTGCCAGCAGCAAAACAGGGGGAGAGACCCAGTACTTC

V gene: TRBV5-6
clone size: .
D gene: TRBD1
J gene: TRBJ1-2
CDR3 protein: CASSFRGTGWIGYTF
CDR3 DNA: TGTGCCAGCAGCTTCAGGGGGACAGGGTGGATAGGCTACACCTTC

V gene: TRBV3-1/TRBV3-2
clone size: .
D gene: .
J gene: TRBJ2-7
CDR3 protein: CASSPDMYEQYF
CDR3 DNA: TGTGCCAGCAGTCCAGACATGTACGAGCAGTACTTC

V gene: TRBV6-5
clone size: .
D gene: TRBD2
J gene: TRBJ2-3
CDR3 protein: CASRPGLAGAGTQYF
CDR3 DNA: TGTGCCAGCAGACCGGGACTAGCGGGAGCGGGTACGCAGTATTTT

V gene: TRBV28
clone size: .
D gene: .
J gene: TRBJ2-6
CDR3 protein: CASKGPGANVLTF
CDR3 DNA: TGTGCCAGCAAGGGGCCTGGGGCCAACGTCCTGACTTTC

V gene: TRBV7-2
clone size: .
D gene: TRBD1
J gene: TRBJ1-3
CDR3 protein: CASSLVSQGSGNTIYF
CDR3 DNA: TGTGCCAGCAGCTTAGTATCACAGGGGAGCGGAAACACCATATATTTT

V gene: TRBV27
clone size: .
D gene: .
J gene: TRBJ2-2
CDR3 protein: CASSYRGPGTGELFF
CDR3 DNA: TGTGCCAGCAGTTATCGAGGGCCCGGCACCGGGGAGCTGTTTTTT

V gene: TRBV7-9
clone size: .
D gene: TRBD1
J gene: TRBJ2-5
CDR3 protein: CASSFHSGQETQYF
CDR3 DNA: TGTGCCAGCAGCTTTCATTCGGGACAGGAGACCCAGTACTTC

V gene: TRBV7-7
clone size: .
D gene: TRBD2
J gene: TRBJ2-7
CDR3 protein: CASSCAGTSGILSSYEQYF
CDR3 DNA: TGTGCTAGCAGCTGCGCCGGGACTAGCGGAATCCTATCCTCCTACGAGCAGTACTTC

V gene: TRBV6-5
clone size: .
D gene: TRBD1
J gene: TRBJ1-6
CDR3 protein: CASRGTGRENSPLHF
CDR3 DNA: TGTGCCAGCAGGGGGACAGGACGGGAAAATTCACCCCTCCACTTT

V gene: TRBV11-2
clone size: .
D gene: TRBD1
J gene: TRBJ2-7
CDR3 protein: CASSSLRRQGAHEQYF
CDR3 DNA: TGTGCCAGCAGCTCTCTAAGGCGACAGGGAGCCCACGAGCAGTACTTC

V gene: TRBV15
clone size: .
D gene: .
J gene: TRBJ2-1
CDR3 protein: CATSRGGPAYNEQFF
CDR3 DNA: TGTGCCACCAGCAGAGGGGGGCCGGCCTACAATGAGCAGTTCTTC

V gene: TRBV19
clone size: .
D gene: .
J gene: TRBJ2-1
CDR3 protein: CASSIGLPKVLKDSSFNNEQFF
CDR3 DNA: TGTGCCAGTAGTATTGGGTTGCCCAAAGTGCTAAAAGACAGTTCCTTTAACAATGAGCAGTTCTTC

V gene: TRBV19
clone size: .
D gene: TRBD1
J gene: TRBJ2-7
CDR3 protein: CASSTSFLRQGAYEQYF
CDR3 DNA: TGTGCCAGTAGTACAAGCTTTCTTCGGCAGGGGGCTTACGAGCAGTACTTC

V gene: TRBV19
clone size: .
D gene: TRBD1
J gene: TRBJ1-2
CDR3 protein: CASRVVDRWNYGYTF
CDR3 DNA: TGTGCCAGTAGAGTAGTGGACAGGTGGAACTATGGCTACACCTTC

V gene: TRBV6-2/TRBV6-3
clone size: .
D gene: .
J gene: TRBJ1-2
CDR3 protein: CASSYPKDRPYGYTF
CDR3 DNA: TGTGCCAGCAGTTACCCAAAGGACAGACCCTATGGCTACACCTTC

V gene: TRBV19
clone size: .
D gene: .
J gene: TRBJ1-1
CDR3 protein: CASSIGSVRTEAFF
CDR3 DNA: TGTGCCAGTAGTATAGGGTCGGTTCGTACTGAAGCTTTCTTT

V gene: TRBV6-2/TRBV6-3
clone size: .
D gene: .
J gene: TRBJ2-2
CDR3 protein: CASSLTGRGELFF
CDR3 DNA: TGTGCCAGCAGCCTTACAGGGCGGGGGGAGCTGTTTTTT

V gene: TRBV10-1
clone size: .
D gene: TRBD2
J gene: TRBJ2-7
CDR3 protein: CASSLTPGGTGLSYEQYF
CDR3 DNA: TGCGCCAGCAGCCTTACCCCGGGGGGTACAGGCCTTTCCTACGAGCAGTACTTC

V gene: TRBV5-6
clone size: once
D gene: TRBD1
J gene: TRBJ2-1
CDR3 protein: CASSTGLWTGYNEQFF
CDR3 DNA: TGTGCCAGCAGCACAGGCTTATGGACAGGTTACAATGAGCAGTTCTTC

V gene: TRBV5-5
clone size: .
D gene: TRBD1
J gene: TRBJ1-3
CDR3 protein: CASSAGTGGRNTIYF
CDR3 DNA: TGTGCCAGCAGCGCAGGGACAGGGGGACGAAACACCATATATTTT

V gene: TRBV28
clone size: .
D gene: TRBD1
J gene: TRBJ1-5
CDR3 protein: CASSLRQGTYSNQPQHF
CDR3 DNA: TGTGCCAGCAGTTTAAGACAGGGAACTTATAGCAATCAGCCCCAGCATTTT

V gene: TRBV7-6
clone size: .
D gene: TRBD1
J gene: TRBJ2-5
CDR3 protein: CASSSRDRETQYF
CDR3 DNA: TGTGCCAGCAGCTCCCGGGACAGAGAGACCCAGTACTTC

V gene: TRBV28
clone size: .
D gene: TRBD1
J gene: TRBJ1-2
CDR3 protein: CASIVPAGQDNYGYTF
CDR3 DNA: TGTGCCAGCATTGTGCCCGCCGGACAGGACAACTATGGCTACACCTTC

V gene: TRBV9
clone size: .
D gene: TRBD2
J gene: TRBJ2-1
CDR3 protein: CASSGGTSGRTYNEQFF
CDR3 DNA: TGTGCCAGCAGCGGAGGGACTAGCGGGAGAACCTACAATGAGCAGTTCTTC

V gene: TRBV5-4
clone size: few
D gene: TRBD1
J gene: TRBJ1-6
CDR3 protein: CASSLGDRNSPLHF
CDR3 DNA: TGTGCCAGCAGCTTGGGGGACAGAAATTCACCCCTCCACTTT

V gene: TRBV5-8
clone size: .
D gene: .
J gene: TRBJ2-5
CDR3 protein: CASSYGQTLSETQYF
CDR3 DNA: TGTGCCAGCAGCTACGGACAGACTTTGTCGGAGACCCAGTACTTC

V gene: TRBV3-1/TRBV3-2
clone size: .
D gene: .
J gene: TRBJ1-1
CDR3 protein: CASTKKRDTEAFF
CDR3 DNA: TGTGCCAGCACCAAAAAGAGGGACACTGAAGCTTTCTTT

V gene: TRBV4-3
clone size: .
D gene: .
J gene: TRBJ2-7
CDR3 protein: CASSHSLGPESPTYEQYF
CDR3 DNA: TGCGCCAGCAGCCACTCACTAGGACCGGAAAGCCCTACCTACGAGCAGTACTTC

V gene: TRBV7-9
clone size: .
D gene: TRBD1
J gene: TRBJ2-7
CDR3 protein: CASTLGGTGGDEQYF
CDR3 DNA: TGTGCCAGCACCCTAGGTGGGACAGGGGGCGACGAGCAGTACTTC

V gene: TRBV4-2
clone size: .
D gene: TRBD1
J gene: TRBJ1-4
CDR3 protein: CASSQNRGGTTNEKLFF
CDR3 DNA: TGTGCCAGCAGCCAGAACAGGGGGGGGACAACTAATGAAAAACTGTTTTTT

V gene: TRBV11-2
clone size: .
D gene: .
J gene: TRBJ2-1
CDR3 protein: CASSLVSRVQFF
CDR3 DNA: TGTGCCAGCAGTCTGGTATCCCGGGTACAGTTCTTC

V gene: TRBV28
clone size: few
D gene: TRBD1
J gene: TRBJ1-3
CDR3 protein: CASSDPGQLSGNTIYF
CDR3 DNA: TGTGCCAGTTCCGACCCGGGACAGCTCTCTGGAAACACCATATATTTT

V gene: TRBV5-5
clone size: .
D gene: .
J gene: TRBJ1-1
CDR3 protein: CASSLVSGNTEAFF
CDR3 DNA: TGTGCCAGCAGCTTGGTATCGGGGAACACTGAAGCTTTCTTT

V gene: TRBV19
clone size: .
D gene: TRBD1
J gene: TRBJ1-2
CDR3 protein: CASSTNRGLYGYTF
CDR3 DNA: TGTGCCAGTAGTACCAACAGGGGGCTCTATGGCTACACCTTC

V gene: TRBV27
clone size: once
D gene: .
J gene: TRBJ2-4
CDR3 protein: CASKPGVGAKNIQYF
CDR3 DNA: TGTGCCAGCAAACCAGGGGTGGGGGCCAAAAACATTCAGTACTTC

V gene: TRBV5-4
clone size: .
D gene: TRBD1
J gene: TRBJ1-2
CDR3 protein: CASSPGGGQGVRYGYTF
CDR3 DNA: TGTGCCAGCAGCCCGGGAGGCGGACAGGGAGTACGGTATGGCTACACCTTC